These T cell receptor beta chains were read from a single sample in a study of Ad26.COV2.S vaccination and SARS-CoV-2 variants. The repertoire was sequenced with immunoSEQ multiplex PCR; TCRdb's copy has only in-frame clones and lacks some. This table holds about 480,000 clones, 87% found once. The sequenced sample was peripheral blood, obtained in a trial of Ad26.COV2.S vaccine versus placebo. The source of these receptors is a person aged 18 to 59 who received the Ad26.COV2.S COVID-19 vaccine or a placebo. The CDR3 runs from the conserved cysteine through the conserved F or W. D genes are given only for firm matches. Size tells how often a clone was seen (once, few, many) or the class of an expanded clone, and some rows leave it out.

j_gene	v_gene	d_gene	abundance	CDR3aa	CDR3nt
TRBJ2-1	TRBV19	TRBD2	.	CASQDRLAGGSSYNEQFF	TGTGCCAGTCAGGATCGGCTAGCGGGAGGGAGCTCCTACAATGAGCAGTTCTTC
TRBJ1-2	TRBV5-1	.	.	CASSFGRGEGYTF	TGCGCCAGCAGCTTCGGACGGGGAGAAGGCTACACCTTC
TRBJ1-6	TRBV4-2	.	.	CASSPDVLSGLYNSPLHF	TGTGCCAGCAGCCCCGACGTTTTATCGGGGTTGTATAATTCACCCCTCCACTTT
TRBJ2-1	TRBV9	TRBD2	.	CASSVVSTSGYSYNEQFF	TGTGCCAGCAGCGTAGTTTCTACTAGCGGGTACTCCTACAATGAGCAGTTCTTC
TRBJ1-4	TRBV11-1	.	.	CASSLRQTEKLFF	TGTGCCAGCAGCCTTCGACAGACTGAAAAACTGTTTTTT
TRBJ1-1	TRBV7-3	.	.	CASSVQGSKSIF	TGTGCCAGCAGCGTACAGGGTTCTAAAAGTATTTTT
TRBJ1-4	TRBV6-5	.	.	CASSYSRWGKLFF	TGTGCCAGCAGTTACTCGAGATGGGGAAAACTGTTTTTT
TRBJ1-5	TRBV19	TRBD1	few	CASSTETGMGQPQHF	TGTGCCAGTAGCACCGAGACAGGGATGGGGCAGCCCCAGCATTTT
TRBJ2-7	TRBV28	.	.	CASTLQGQGTYEQYF	TGTGCCAGCACCCTCCAGGGGCAGGGTACCTACGAGCAGTACTTC
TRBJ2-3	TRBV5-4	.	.	CASSKTGSRLDTDTQYF	TGTGCCAGCAGCAAAACCGGTAGTCGACTAGATACAGATACGCAGTATTTT
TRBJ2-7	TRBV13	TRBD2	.	CASSGKGLAGHDQYF	TGTGCCAGCAGCGGAAAGGGACTAGCGGGACACGACCAGTACTTC
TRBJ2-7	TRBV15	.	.	CATSRGRGASYEQYF	TGTGCCACCAGCAGAGGGAGGGGGGCCAGCTACGAGCAGTACTTC
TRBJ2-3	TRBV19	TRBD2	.	CASRGTSGRLSTDTQYF	TGTGCCAGTAGGGGGACTAGCGGGCGCCTTTCCACAGATACGCAGTATTTT
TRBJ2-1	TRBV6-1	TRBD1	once	CASSDRTGGYNEQFF	TGTGCCAGCAGTGATCGGACAGGGGGTTACAATGAGCAGTTCTTC
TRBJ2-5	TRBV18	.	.	CASSLPGQFQETQYF	TGTGCCAGCTCACTCCCCGGGCAGTTCCAAGAGACCCAGTACTTC
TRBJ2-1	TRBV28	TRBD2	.	CASSWTSLGLVYNEQFF	TGTGCCAGCAGTTGGACGAGTTTGGGACTAGTCTACAATGAGCAGTTCTTC
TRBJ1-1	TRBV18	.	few	CASSPRVGDTEAFF	TGTGCCAGCTCACCAAGGGTAGGGGACACTGAAGCTTTCTTT
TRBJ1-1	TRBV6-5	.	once	CASSYYGRDAAFF	TGTGCCAGCAGTTACTATGGAAGGGACGCGGCTTTCTTT
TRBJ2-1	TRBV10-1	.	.	CASSPSPSRGPQAFDEQFF	TGCGCCAGCAGTCCATCCCCCTCAAGGGGTCCTCAGGCCTTTGATGAGCAGTTCTTC
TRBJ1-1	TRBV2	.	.	CATEREGTEAFF	TGTGCCACCGAAAGGGAGGGGACTGAAGCTTTCTTT
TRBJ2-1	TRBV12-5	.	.	CASGRDPNEQFF	TGTGCTAGTGGACGGGACCCCAATGAGCAGTTCTTC
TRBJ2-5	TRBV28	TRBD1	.	CASSDRGNQETQYF	TGTGCCAGCAGTGACAGGGGTAACCAAGAGACCCAGTACTTC
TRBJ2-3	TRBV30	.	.	CAWSATSYTQYF	TGTGCCTGGAGTGCAACTAGCTATACGCAGTATTTT
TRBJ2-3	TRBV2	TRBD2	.	CASRGLAAQYGSTDTQYF	TGTGCCAGCAGGGGACTAGCGGCGCAGTACGGAAGCACAGATACGCAGTATTTT
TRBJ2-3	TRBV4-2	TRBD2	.	CASSQREAGDTQYF	TGTGCCAGCAGCCAACGGGAGGCTGGAGATACGCAGTATTTT
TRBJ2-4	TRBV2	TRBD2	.	CASSTLAGAGNIQYF	TGTGCCAGCAGTACACTAGCGGGAGCCGGAAACATTCAGTACTTC
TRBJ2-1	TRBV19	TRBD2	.	CASSPRITAGTSIFNEQFF	TGTGCCAGTAGTCCGCGCATTACTGCCGGGACTAGTATCTTCAATGAGCAGTTCTTC
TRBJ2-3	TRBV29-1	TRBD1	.	CSGTTGSGTDTQYF	TGCAGCGGCACGACAGGGTCGGGCACAGATACGCAGTATTTT
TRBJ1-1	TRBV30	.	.	CAWSDRNTEAFF	TGTGCCTGGAGTGACAGGAACACTGAAGCTTTCTTT
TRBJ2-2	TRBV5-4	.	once	CASSSRVGTGELFF	TGTGCCAGCAGCTCCCGGGTTGGCACCGGGGAGCTGTTTTTT
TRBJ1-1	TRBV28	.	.	CASRTLDRNTEAFF	TGTGCCAGCAGAACTTTGGACAGGAACACTGAAGCTTTCTTT
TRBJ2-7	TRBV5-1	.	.	CASSLDVLVGEQYF	TGCGCCAGCAGCTTGGATGTCCTGGTGGGCGAGCAGTACTTC
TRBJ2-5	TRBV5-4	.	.	CASSPGTSVETQYF	TGTGCCAGCAGCCCGGGGACGAGCGTAGAGACCCAGTACTTC